Listed below are T cell receptor beta chains from one sample, sequenced in a study of control samples from healthy donors and cancer patients. Using immunoSEQ multiplex PCR, the repertoire was profiled, and TCRdb retains in-frame clones only, with some absent. The sample has around 80,000 clones, over 75% seen once. The sequencing sample was made of blood. Every receptor here comes from a woman between 45 and 60 years old in good health. CDR3s include the opening cysteine and the closing phenylalanine or tryptophan.

j_call v_call cdr3_aa
TRBJ2-1 TRBV11-2 CASRKLRGGSYNEQFF
TRBJ2-1 TRBV5-4 CASSSGGGGTYNEQFF
TRBJ1-2 TRBV6-5 CASRRGHGNYGYTF
TRBJ1-6 TRBV14 CASSQGETESDRNSPLHF
TRBJ2-7 TRBV5-5 CASGRDISYEQYF
TRBJ2-2 TRBV10-3 CAINIKRGENTGELFF
TRBJ2-3 TRBV27 CASSPLSPGTSGGFSTDTQYF
TRBJ1-4 TRBV12-3/TRBV12-4 CASKDGDEKLFF
TRBJ2-7 TRBV13 CASSLTGKVLYEQYF
TRBJ2-3 TRBV5-1 CASSLANQDTQYF
TRBJ1-3 TRBV11-2 CASSFQPSGNTIYF
TRBJ2-7 TRBV20-1 CSARGGGSDEQYF
TRBJ2-1 TRBV24-1 CATSGPGQAYNEQFF
TRBJ1-4 TRBV4-1 CASSQFSGRAGIYEKLFF
TRBJ2-3 TRBV19 CASSIDRTDTQYF
TRBJ2-7 TRBV6-1 CASSELEGYYEQYF
TRBJ2-1 TRBV19 CAASGSSYNEQFF
TRBJ1-1 TRBV19 CASNLGTEAFF
TRBJ1-4 TRBV3-1/TRBV3-2 CASSQMVPLGTGNEKLFF
TRBJ2-1 TRBV5-4 CASSSQDRRPYNEQFF
TRBJ1-2 TRBV6-5 CASSPGGSRLTGYTF
TRBJ2-7 TRBV6-5 CASREGTSSYEQYF
TRBJ2-3 TRBV6-5 CASSYSPYNTDTQYF
TRBJ1-4 TRBV2 CASSRDRAEEKLFF
TRBJ2-1 TRBV2 CASKPEGIFYNEQFF
TRBJ1-6 TRBV18 CASSPGQDSPLHF
TRBJ2-2 TRBV5-1 CASTRDRVESTGELFF
TRBJ2-7 TRBV5-1 CASSVTGALNYEQYF
TRBJ1-2 TRBV9 CASSPYPQAEGYGYTF
TRBJ2-3 TRBV7-9 CASSLIFIASGPEEDTQYF
TRBJ1-4 TRBV29-1 CSVRGVSTNEKLFF
TRBJ1-1 TRBV19 CASSIRSSNTEAFF
TRBJ2-7 TRBV5-6 CASSRGQYATEQYF
TRBJ1-5 TRBV24-1 CATSAAGGVGQPQHF
TRBJ2-7 TRBV15 CATSRDYSYEQYF
TRBJ2-1 TRBV23-1 CASESPPGFAEQFF
TRBJ1-4 TRBV9 CASSATATNEKLFF
TRBJ1-1 TRBV21-1 CASSKAGQGEESTEAFF
TRBJ1-2 TRBV10-3 CAIRGGPSYGYTF
TRBJ2-2 TRBV29-1 CSVTGTANTGELFF
TRBJ1-2 TRBV2 CASLYSQINYGYTF
TRBJ2-1 TRBV7-9 CASSLSSGSGEQFF
TRBJ2-3 TRBV5-1 CASSFGQASDTQYF
TRBJ2-7 TRBV5-6 CASTLGDSYEQYF
TRBJ1-6 TRBV2 CASSVEGRPPLHF
TRBJ1-4 TRBV6-6 CATQPGHTLGDEKLFF
TRBJ1-6 TRBV2 CASRKDRGNSPLHF
TRBJ1-2 TRBV25-1 CASSEGDSERYPNGYTF
TRBJ2-7 TRBV30 CAGKLSTFGEQYF
TRBJ1-1 TRBV29-1 CSARPGQVNTEAFF
TRBJ1-5 TRBV7-9 CASSLQGSNQPQHF
TRBJ1-1 TRBV5-6 CASSLVAGRNAEAFF
TRBJ2-2 TRBV9 CASSSRQGERNTGELFF